The rows below give T cell receptor beta chains drawn from one sample of a study of blood T cell repertoires in COVID-19. Produced via immunoSEQ multiplex PCR; TCRdb's table is partial and in-frame only. The sample lists roughly 500,000 clones, 89% occurring once. Sequenced sample: peripheral blood. Receptors were obtained from a man aged 18 to 29 with COVID-19, enrolled during active disease. Each CDR3 is given with its conserved first and last residue. Each record gives: D gene, J gene, clone size, V gene, CDR3 protein, CDR3 DNA. D genes are given only for firm matches. Only part of the rows carry a size: once, few, many, or a class if the clone is expanded.

NA TRBJ1-5 NA TRBV2 CASSEAGRNQPQHF TGTGCCAGCAGTGAGGCAGGGCGGAATCAGCCCCAGCATTTT
NA TRBJ1-5 NA TRBV6-2/TRBV6-3 CASSLEGVVNQPQHF TGTGCCAGCAGTTTAGAGGGGGTAGTGAATCAGCCCCAGCATTTT
TRBD2 TRBJ2-5 NA TRBV7-6 CASSWEFTSGIETQYF TGTGCCAGCAGCTGGGAGTTTACGAGCGGGATAGAGACCCAGTACTTC
NA TRBJ1-6 NA TRBV7-3 CASSLSSSYNSPLHF TGTGCCAGCAGCTTAAGCAGCTCCTATAATTCACCCCTCCACTTT
TRBD2 TRBJ2-1 NA TRBV23-1 CASILEGLAGCNEQFF TGCGCCAGCATTCTAGAGGGCCTAGCGGGTTGCAATGAGCAGTTCTTC
NA TRBJ1-1 NA TRBV6-1 CASREAGIIMNTEAFF TGTGCCAGCAGGGAAGCGGGCATAATAATGAACACTGAAGCTTTCTTT
TRBD1 TRBJ2-3 NA TRBV7-8 CASSSGGTGPAGYF TGTGCCAGCAGCTCAGGCGGGACAGGGCCTGCCGGGTATTTT
TRBD2 TRBJ2-7 NA TRBV5-6 CASSLVTSGESVQYF TGTGCCAGCAGCTTGGTTACTAGCGGGGAAAGTGTGCAGTACTTC
TRBD1 TRBJ1-5 NA TRBV2 CASSTRDRGMLSNQPQHF TGTGCCAGCAGTACGCGGGACAGGGGGATGTTGAGCAATCAGCCCCAGCATTTT
NA TRBJ2-1 NA TRBV7-3 CASSSRATGILNEQFF TGTGCCAGCAGCTCTAGGGCCACAGGGATCCTCAATGAGCAGTTCTTC
TRBD2 TRBJ2-5 once TRBV4-2 CASSQGSSGGETQYF TGTGCCAGCAGCCAAGGTTCTAGCGGGGGTGAGACCCAGTACTTC
NA TRBJ1-1 NA TRBV5-1 CASSFSGNTEAFF TGCGCCAGCAGCTTTTCGGGGAACACTGAAGCTTTCTTT
NA TRBJ2-1 NA TRBV19 CASSIGLGAYNEQFF TGTGCCAGTAGTATAGGGCTAGGAGCATACAATGAGCAGTTCTTC
TRBD2 TRBJ2-1 NA TRBV5-1 CASRPIAGTSGNEQFF TGCGCCAGCAGGCCGATAGCGGGAACCTCGGGAAATGAGCAGTTCTTC
TRBD2 TRBJ2-2 NA TRBV11-2 CASSFGLAGGQGELFF TGTGCCAGCAGCTTCGGACTAGCGGGGGGGCAAGGGGAGCTGTTTTTT
TRBD2 TRBJ2-5 NA TRBV11-1 CASSLVPAGGQETQYF TGTGCCAGCAGCTTAGTCCCAGCGGGAGGGCAAGAGACCCAGTACTTC
TRBD1 TRBJ1-1 NA TRBV7-2 CASSLTGGTEAFF TGTGCCAGCAGCTTGACAGGGGGCACTGAAGCTTTCTTT
NA TRBJ2-7 NA TRBV20-1 CSARDSYEQYF TGCAGTGCCCGGGACTCCTACGAGCAGTACTTC
NA TRBJ1-6 NA TRBV27 CASSLGPRGDSPLHF TGTGCCAGCAGTTTAGGCCCGCGGGGAGACTCACCCCTCCACTTT
NA TRBJ2-7 NA TRBV5-6 CASSSGLSGIEQYF TGTGCCAGCAGCTCGGGCCTATCAGGGATAGAGCAGTACTTC
NA TRBJ1-1 NA TRBV5-4 CASRLSGGTEAFF TGTGCCAGCAGGTTGAGCGGTGGCACTGAAGCTTTCTTT
NA TRBJ2-3 NA TRBV30 CACHPGSGNTDTQYF TGTGCCTGCCATCCCGGTAGCGGAAACACAGATACGCAGTATTTT
TRBD2 TRBJ2-1 NA TRBV9 CASSVAAGGRNEQFF TGTGCCAGCAGCGTAGCGGCGGGAGGTAGAAATGAGCAGTTCTTC
TRBD1 TRBJ2-7 NA TRBV18 CASSPPGRGKYEQYF TGTGCCAGCTCACCACCAGGCAGGGGGAAATACGAGCAGTACTTC
NA TRBJ2-7 NA TRBV7-9 CASSLVESNEQYF TGTGCCAGCAGCTTAGTGGAGAGTAACGAGCAGTACTTC
TRBD1 TRBJ2-7 NA TRBV19 CASSATGGGSYEQYF TGTGCCAGTAGTGCAACAGGGGGAGGCTCCTACGAGCAGTACTTC
NA TRBJ2-5 NA TRBV7-6 CASSLNRGGETQYF TGTGCCAGCAGCTTAAACAGGGGAGGAGAGACCCAGTACTTC
TRBD1 TRBJ1-2 NA TRBV30 CAWTIGTGLYDGYTF TGTGCCTGGACCATAGGGACAGGGTTATATGATGGCTACACCTTC
TRBD2 TRBJ2-1 NA TRBV2 CASSEPMILAGDPRNEQFF TGTGCCAGCAGTGAACCCATGATACTAGCGGGGGATCCCCGCAATGAGCAGTTCTTC
NA TRBJ2-4 NA TRBV6-1 CASSEWLQGGGRAKNIQYF TGTGCCAGCAGTGAGTGGCTCCAGGGAGGGGGTAGGGCCAAAAACATTCAGTACTTC
NA TRBJ1-2 NA TRBV5-5 CASSLGVSGPYYGYTF TGTGCCAGCAGCTTGGGTGTAAGCGGGCCTTACTATGGCTACACCTTC
NA TRBJ1-5 NA TRBV3-1/TRBV3-2 CASSHMGAGQPQHF TGTGCCAGCAGCCATATGGGGGCAGGGCAGCCCCAGCATTTT
TRBD2 TRBJ2-1 NA TRBV7-9 CASESSGKNEQFF TGTGCCAGCGAGTCTAGCGGGAAGAATGAGCAGTTCTTC
TRBD2 TRBJ2-7 NA TRBV13 CASSSGTSGNYEQYF TGTGCCAGCAGCTCTGGGACTAGCGGGAACTACGAGCAGTACTTC
TRBD1 TRBJ1-1 NA TRBV18 CASSPQSPTGLGTEAFF TGTGCCAGCTCACCACAATCACCGACAGGGTTGGGAACTGAAGCTTTCTTT
NA TRBJ2-1 NA TRBV4-1 CASSPAGTPYNEQFF TGCGCCAGCAGCCCAGCCGGGACACCCTACAATGAGCAGTTCTTC
NA TRBJ1-5 NA TRBV15 CATSSSGKRNQPQHF TGTGCCACCAGCAGTTCAGGGAAGCGAAATCAGCCCCAGCATTTT
TRBD2 TRBJ2-2 few TRBV5-1 CASSPGRGGLAVSGELFF TGCGCCAGCAGCCCGGGCAGGGGTGGACTAGCAGTAAGCGGGGAGCTGTTTTTT
TRBD1 TRBJ1-2 NA TRBV5-6 CASSLQGVDYGYTF TGTGCCAGCAGCCTGCAGGGGGTGGACTATGGCTACACCTTC
TRBD2 TRBJ2-1 NA TRBV18 CASSPPQGGGTDEQFF TGTGCCAGCTCACCTCCGCAGGGCGGGGGAACGGATGAGCAGTTCTTC